The 17 T cell receptor beta chains in this list originate from one sample, sequenced in a study of shared clonotypes between healthy human individuals. Libraries were prepared by immunoSEQ multiplex PCR; TCRdb keeps only in-frame clonotypes and omits some of them. In the table there are roughly 490,000 clones, approximately 79% of which are singletons. Source material: PBMCs. Receptor source: a woman in her forties in good health. Some clones in this sample may be carry-over from other donors' samples.

The chain links TRBV5-1 to TRBJ1-1; 8 nucleotides align to TRBD1. Germline CDR1 is SGHRS and CDR2 is YFSETQ. After removal of 0 bases from V and 0 bases from J, the junction contained 1 base not matched to a gene. The CDR3 loop spans 15 amino acids. CDR3 amino acids: CASSLATGVNTEAFF. The CDR3 coding sequence is TGCGCCAGCAGCTTGGCGACAGGGGTGAACACTGAAGCTTTCTTT.

The chain combines TRBV28 with TRBJ2-5; no clear D gene. Looked up from germline, CDR1 is MDHEN and CDR2 is SYDVKM. The CDR3 spans 13 residues. Trimming took 6 bases from V and 7 from J, leaving 15 bases between them. CDR3 DNA: TGTGCCAGCAGGGCGCCAGCCCCGGGGACCCAGTACTTC. Translated: CASRAPAPGTQYF.

This clone showed up just once. The rearrangement links TRBV19 to TRBJ2-1, with 8 bases lining up with TRBD2. The junction had 8 bases not matched to a gene; V was cut back by 8 bases and J by 2 bases. This CDR3 contains 15 residues. CDR1 is LNHDA and CDR2 is SQIVND in the germline V gene (reference sequence). CDR3 DNA: TGTGCCAGTTTGATCAGCGGGGGAGCCTACAATGAGCAGTTCTTC. Protein: CASLISGGAYNEQFF.

The chain couples TRBV6-1 to TRBJ1-2; D is possibly TRBD1 (6 bases). Germline V gene sequence: CDR1 MNHNS, CDR2 SASEGT. V was trimmed by 1 base and J by 4 bases, leaving 10 bases between them. This CDR3 has 14 amino acids. The CDR3 reads CASSEGGAPYGYTF. DNA of the CDR3: TGTGCCAGCAGTGAAGGGGGGGCCCCCTATGGCTACACCTTC.

The rearrangement joins TRBV5-1 to TRBJ2-7, with TRBD2 identical over 15 bases. The CDR3 spans 16 residues. CDR1 SGHRS and CDR2 YFSETQ come from the germline V gene. V shed 4 bases and J 2 bases; nucleotides not matched to a gene: 4. CDR3 DNA sequence: TGCGCCAGCAGCCTGGGACTAGCGGGAGGAACCTACGAGCAGTACTTC. This codes for CASSLGLAGGTYEQYF.

The chain links TRBV30 to TRBJ2-3; possibly TRBD2 for D (6 bases). Germline V gene sequence: CDR1 GTSNPN, CDR2 SVGIG (reference sequence). This CDR3 is built from 14 residues. V lost 3 bases, J lost 0 bases, and 10 bases lay in between. For the CDR3, the DNA is TGTGCCTGGAGGGACTACCCCAGCACAGATACGCAGTATTTT. It codes for CAWRDYPSTDTQYF. Full variable domain (rest looked up from reference TRBV30 and TRBJ2-3): SQTIHQWPATLVQPVGSPLSLECTVEGTSNPNLYWYRQAAGRGLQLLFYSVGIGQISSEVPQNLSASRPQDRQFILSSKKLLLSDSGFYLCAWRDYPSTDTQYFGPGTRLTVL.

This chain links TRBV27 with TRBJ2-2; D possibly matches TRBD1 or TRBD2 (5 bases each). The length of the CDR3 is 14 residues. V lost 6 bases to trimming and J lost 3 bases, with 11 bases between them. Per germline, CDR1 MNHEY and CDR2 SMNVEV (reference sequence). The CDR3 DNA sequence: TGTGCCAGCAGGTCAGGGACGGACACCGGGGAGCTGTTTTTT. Encoded protein: CASRSGTDTGELFF.

The chain carries TRBV12-5 and TRBJ2-5, with D possibly matching TRBD1 (5 bases). The CDR3 spans 13 residues. Germline-derived CDR1 and CDR2 are LGHNT and FRNRAP. V dropped 8 bases and J dropped 1 base, with 11 bases sitting between them. The DNA for the CDR3 is TGTGCTAGTACTAAAGGGGCCCAAGAGACCCAGTACTTC. Protein sequence: CASTKGAQETQYF.

The chain is built from TRBV5-1 and TRBJ2-3; TRBD1 aligns across 12 bases. Germline assignment: CDR1 SGHRS and CDR2 YFSETQ. This CDR3 has 17 amino acids. Trimming took 4 bases from V and 4 from J; bases not matched to a gene: 10. The CDR3 sequence is CASSVTGTGGAADTQYF. CDR3 DNA sequence: TGCGCCAGCAGCGTCACCGGGACAGGGGGCGCAGCAGATACGCAGTATTTT.

The chain is built from TRBV11-2 and TRBJ2-1; D is possibly TRBD2 (6 bases). The V and J ends lost 5 bases and 6 bases respectively, with 14 bases between them. The CDR3 sequence is 14 residues long. The germline V gene encodes CDR1 SGHAT and CDR2 FQNNGV. The CDR3 loop is CASSLSAGINEQFF. Here the CDR3 DNA reads TGTGCCAGCAGCCTGTCCGCGGGAATCAATGAGCAGTTCTTC.

The chain couples TRBV6-1 to TRBJ2-1; no definite D call. The CDR3 runs to 14 residues. V gave up 1 base and J gave up 0 bases, with 4 bases separating them. Germline values: CDR1 MNHNS, CDR2 SASEGT. The CDR3 sequence: CASSEELSYNEQFF. DNA for the CDR3: TGTGCCAGCAGTGAAGAGCTCTCCTACAATGAGCAGTTCTTC.

The V gene is TRBV18, the J gene TRBJ2-7; D might be TRBD2 (7 bases). The CDR3 contains 14 residues. Deletions cut 6 bases from V and 2 bases from J, with 14 bases between. CDR1 is KGHSH, CDR2 LQKENI, per germline. CDR3 loop: CASSPGGGPYEQYF. CDR3 sequence (DNA): TGTGCCAGCTCCCCTGGGGGGGGCCCCTACGAGCAGTACTTC. The full variable domain, with the rest looked up from reference TRBV18 and TRBJ2-7, is NAGVMQNPRHLVRRRGQEARLRCSPMKGHSHVYWYRQLPEEGLKFMVYLQKENIIDESGMPKERFSAEFPKEGPSILRIQQVVRGDSAAYFCASSPGGGPYEQYFGPGTRLTVT.

This chain connects TRBV2 to TRBJ2-6, with a weak D call TRBD2 (5 bases). The CDR3 is 17 amino acids. Germline V gene sequence: CDR1 SNHLY, CDR2 FYNNEI. V was trimmed by 8 bases and J by 2 bases, leaving 19 bases between them. The CDR3, as DNA: TGTGCCAGCCAGCATAAGAGGGCAGTGACTGGGGCCAACGTCCTGACTTTC. It encodes CASQHKRAVTGANVLTF.

V and J are TRBV11-3 and TRBJ2-1, with 8 positions matching TRBD2. V lost 0 bases, J lost 4 bases, and 14 bases stayed unmatched. CDR3 length: 19 amino acids. Germline V gives CDR1 SGHNT, CDR2 YENEEA. The CDR3 is CASSLEGASGTRTYNEQFF. Written as DNA, the CDR3 is TGTGCCAGCAGCTTAGAGGGGGCCTCCGGGACTAGGACTTACAATGAGCAGTTCTTC. Looking up the rest from reference TRBV11-3 and TRBJ2-1 gives the full variable domain: EAGVVQSPRYKIIEKKQPVAFWCNPISGHNTLYWYLQNLGQGPELLIRYENEEAVDDSQLPKDRFSAERLKGVDSTLKIQPAELGDSAVYLCASSLEGASGTRTYNEQFFGPGTRLTVL.

The chain is built from TRBV7-9 and TRBJ1-4; TRBD1 might be the D (6 bases). CDR1 and CDR2 (germline): SEHNR, FQNEAQ (reference sequence). The CDR3 totals 14 residues. Trimming pared 5 bases from V and 8 bases from J, leaving 15 bases between. The CDR3 coding sequence is TGTGCCAGCAGCAATACAGGGTTGCGCGAAAAACTGTTTTTT. Protein sequence: CASSNTGLREKLFF.

This chain connects TRBV28 to TRBJ2-7; D tentatively fits TRBD1 or TRBD2 (5 bases each). The CDR3 is 14 amino acids. Trimming took off 10 bases at V and 3 bases at J, with 19 bases between the two ends. Germline assignment: CDR1 MDHEN and CDR2 SYDVKM. The CDR3 reads CATSEFGTGYEQYF. CDR3 DNA: TGTGCCACTTCGGAATTCGGGACGGGCTACGAGCAGTACTTC.

V gene TRBV2 combines with J gene TRBJ2-3, with D maybe TRBD1 (7 bases). The germline V gene has CDR1 SNHLY and CDR2 FYNNEI. The length of the CDR3 is 14 residues. V lost 6 bases to trimming and J lost 7 bases, with 17 bases between them. CDR3 sequence reads: CASRIDREAYTQYF. The CDR3 nucleotides read TGTGCCAGCAGAATAGACAGGGAGGCATATACGCAGTATTTT.